The 23 T cell receptor beta chains below all came from one sample that was sequenced in a study of cytotoxic CD8 clonotypes in ibrutinib-treated CLL. The protocol was immunoSEQ multiplex PCR, while the TCRdb copy is restricted to in-frame clones and leaves out a portion. The sample records approximately 45,000 clones, 69% being singletons. The sequences come from PBMCs, collected after 12 months of ibrutinib treatment. These receptors all stem from a human donor with chronic lymphocytic leukemia.

This chain joins TRBV11-1 and TRBJ2-5, with TRBD1 matching over 9 bases. This CDR3 spans 15 amino acids. Germline CDR1 reads SGHAT; CDR2 reads FQDESV (reference sequence). Germline trimming cut 1 base from V and 5 bases from J; bases unmatched to any gene: 5. CDR3 nucleotide sequence: TGTGCCAGCAGCTTAGGACGGACAGGGGCTGAGACCCAGTACTTC. Amino acids: CASSLGRTGAETQYF.

The chain employs TRBV6-1 and TRBJ2-3; TRBD2 matches at 10 bases. Germline CDR1 is MNHNS and CDR2 is SASEGT. This CDR3 has 16 amino acids. With V trimmed by 0 bases and J by 5 bases, 5 bases remained unmatched. As DNA, the CDR3 is TGTGCCAGCAGTGAAGCGATAGCGGGGGGTCAAGATACGCAGTATTTT. Protein: CASSEAIAGGQDTQYF.

The chain recombines TRBV7-2 with TRBJ1-6; TRBD1 agrees at 8 bases. The germline V gene has CDR1 SGHTA and CDR2 FQGNSA. This CDR3 has 16 amino acids. After removal of 5 bases from V and 7 bases from J, the junction contained 10 bases not matched to a gene. The CDR3: CASSTSTGAGNSPLHF. The CDR3 DNA follows: TGTGCCAGCAGCACTTCGACAGGGGCGGGGAATTCACCCCTCCACTTT.

This chain joins TRBV10-3 and TRBJ2-1; unclear D gene. In germline, CDR1 is ENHRY, CDR2 SYGVKD. V dropped 2 bases and J dropped 5 bases, with 16 bases sitting between them. CDR3 size: 16 residues. In DNA, the CDR3 is TGTGCCATCAGTGAGCCCGGTCGGGCAGGAGACAATGAGCAGTTCTTC. This encodes CAISEPGRAGDNEQFF.

This sequence joins TRBV29-1 and TRBJ2-5; 14 nucleotides align to TRBD2. The CDR3 runs 14 residues. Per germline, CDR1 SQVTM and CDR2 ANQGSEA. Trimming took 6 bases from V and 4 from J; bases not matched to a gene: 4. The CDR3 DNA reads as TGCAGCGTCGGACTAGCGGGGGGTCGAGAGACCCAGTACTTC. This sequence encodes CSVGLAGGRETQYF.

This rearrangement joins TRBV7-3 to TRBJ1-1; D is perhaps TRBD1 (5 bases). The CDR3 contains 14 residues. Germline values: CDR1 SGHTA, CDR2 FQGTGA. V dropped 5 bases and J dropped 4 bases, with 14 bases sitting between them. In DNA form, the CDR3 reads TGTGCCAGCAGCCCCTATTGGGGGAGCACTGAAGCTTTCTTT. Its protein product is CASSPYWGSTEAFF.

J is TRBJ2-1 and V is TRBV7-8, with TRBD2 matching over 7 bases. From germline, CDR1 is SGHVS and CDR2 FQNEAQ. This CDR3 comprises 18 residues. Trimming removed 1 base from V and 2 bases from J; junction bases left unmatched: 11. CDR3 bases: TGTGCCAGCAGCTTAGGAGGTGGTAGCGGGCAAACCTACAATGAGCAGTTCTTC. It yields the protein CASSLGGGSGQTYNEQFF.

This chain joins TRBV5-1 and TRBJ1-6, with D uncertain. This CDR3 has 15 amino acids. CDR1 is SGHRS and CDR2 is YFSETQ in the germline V gene. V was shortened by 0 bases and J by 9 bases, with 13 bases between the two germline ends. CDR3 DNA sequence: TGCGCCAGCAGCTTGGTCGGGGAGGTCGGTTCACCCCTCCACTTT. The encoded protein is CASSLVGEVGSPLHF.

The chain combines TRBV5-6 with TRBJ2-1, with D possibly being TRBD2 (6 bases). Germline assignment: CDR1 SGHDT and CDR2 YYEEEE. CDR3 size: 13 residues. Trimming removed 4 bases from V and 7 bases from J, with 12 bases in between. For the CDR3, the DNA is TGTGCCAGCAGCGCGCTGGAGGGGAATGAGCAGTTCTTC. Translated, it gives CASSALEGNEQFF.

The rearrangement links TRBV6-5 to TRBJ1-6, with D hard to call. The CDR3 has 13 amino acids. V was shortened by 2 bases and J by 5 bases, with 4 bases between the two germline ends. The germline gives CDR1 MNHEY, CDR2 SVGAGI. The chain's CDR3 is CASSYRNNSPLHF. CDR3 sequence (DNA): TGTGCCAGCAGTTACAGGAATAATTCACCCCTCCACTTT.

This clone was counted a few times. This sequence joins TRBV19 and TRBJ1-5; 7 bases match TRBD1. The J segment lost 3 bases and the V segment lost 6 bases, leaving 5 bases of the junction unmatched. The CDR3 length is 14 residues. CDR1 LNHDA and CDR2 SQIVND come from the germline V gene (reference sequence). CDR3 sequence reads: CASSGQVPNQPQHF. The CDR3 coding sequence is TGTGCCAGTAGCGGACAGGTCCCCAATCAGCCCCAGCATTTT.

This sequence joins TRBV7-2 and TRBJ2-3; the D is unclear. The CDR3 runs 14 residues. The germline V gene encodes CDR1 SGHTA and CDR2 FQGNSA. Trimming took off 6 bases at V and 5 bases at J, with 15 bases between the two ends. The CDR3 DNA reads as TGTGCCAGCAGTCGTAGGGAATTCTTAGATACGCAGTATTTT. This gives the protein CASSRREFLDTQYF. Complete variable domain (other parts from reference TRBV7-2 and TRBJ2-3): GAGVSQSPSNKVTEKGKDVELRCDPISGHTALYWYRQSLGQGLEFLIYFQGNSAPDKSGLPSDRFSAERTGGSVSTLTIQRTQQEDSAVYLCASSRREFLDTQYFGPGTRLTVL.

The chain has TRBV7-8 and TRBJ2-1; the match to TRBD2 covers 7 bases. Looked up from germline, CDR1 is SGHVS and CDR2 is FQNEAQ. This CDR3 is built from 12 residues. The junction had 6 bases not matched to a gene; V was cut back by 6 bases and J by 10 bases. The DNA for the CDR3 is TGTGCCAGCAGTTTCACTAGCGTCGAGCAGTTCTTC. Translation gives CASSFTSVEQFF.

The chain employs TRBV5-1 and TRBJ2-3; TRBD2 agrees at 15 bases. This CDR3 comprises 14 residues. J gave up 5 bases and V 5 bases, and 0 bases lay outside the gene matches. Germline V lookup: CDR1 SGHRS, CDR2 YFSETQ. CDR3 DNA sequence: TGCGCCAGCAGGGGACTAGCGGGAGGAGATACGCAGTATTTT. Translating it yields CASRGLAGGDTQYF.

The chain couples TRBV7-9 to TRBJ2-7; D uncertain. CDR1 is SEHNR and CDR2 is FQNEAQ in the germline V gene (reference sequence). This CDR3 contains 11 residues. V was trimmed by 4 bases and J by 4 bases, leaving 5 bases between them. The CDR3 DNA reads as TGTGCCAGCAGCTCGACTTACGAGCAGTACTTC. Translating it yields CASSSTYEQYF.

A word on this clone: This sample also contains other DNA sequences that code for the same CDR3. The chain combines TRBV5-6 with TRBJ2-7, with TRBD1 matching 7 bases. CDR1 is SGHDT and CDR2 is YYEEEE in the germline V gene. V lost 0 bases to trimming and J lost 4 bases; unmatched junction nucleotides: 4. This CDR3 is 14 amino acids long. CDR3 region: CASSLGQGRYEQYF. The CDR3 DNA sequence: TGTGCCAGCAGCTTGGGACAGGGTAGGTACGAGCAGTACTTC.

The chain carries TRBV2 and TRBJ1-5; 8 bases line up with TRBD1. The CDR3 spans 16 residues. Germline-derived CDR1 and CDR2 are SNHLY and FYNNEI. The trim removed 2 bases at V and 1 base at J, leaving 4 bases unmatched. DNA of the CDR3: TGTGCCAGCAGTGAACAGGGGGCGCCGAGCAATCAGCCCCAGCATTTT. This translates into CASSEQGAPSNQPQHF.

The chain is built from TRBV2 and TRBJ2-6; D unresolved. This CDR3 has 16 amino acids. Looked up from germline, CDR1 is SNHLY and CDR2 is FYNNEI. The V gene lost 2 bases and the J gene lost 0 bases, with 8 bases spanning the gap. The CDR3 bases are TGTGCCAGCAGTGAAACACAGTTCTCTGGGGCCAACGTCCTGACTTTC. Translated, it gives CASSETQFSGANVLTF.

The rearrangement joins TRBV5-4 to TRBJ1-1; no clear D. The CDR3 is 13 amino acids. V gave up 6 bases and J gave up 0 bases, with 9 bases separating them. CDR1 is SGHNT and CDR2 is YYREEE in the germline V gene (reference sequence). The CDR3 DNA reads as TGTGCCAGCAACCTTGGGTTGAACACTGAAGCTTTCTTT. The encoded protein is CASNLGLNTEAFF.

V and J are TRBV19 and TRBJ2-1; D unclear. Germline V gene data show CDR1 as LNHDA and CDR2 as SQIVND (reference sequence). The CDR3 loop spans 18 amino acids. Deletions cut 5 bases from V and 7 bases from J, with 27 bases between. CDR3 DNA sequence: TGTGCCAGTAGTCGTAACTCCCTCGTGCATAGTAGATTGAATGAGCAGTTCTTC. It yields the protein CASSRNSLVHSRLNEQFF. The full variable domain, with the rest looked up from reference TRBV19 and TRBJ2-1, is DGGITQSPKYLFRKEGQNVTLSCEQNLNHDAMYWYRQDPGQGLRLIYYSQIVNDFQKGDIAEGYSVSREKKESFPLTVTSAQKNPTAFYLCASSRNSLVHSRLNEQFFGPGTRLTVL.

As concerns this clone: Its ends do not fully match the called genes, so a read error is possible. The chain joins TRBV18 to TRBJ1-2; D call uncertain. Per the germline V gene, CDR1 is KGHSH and CDR2 is LQKENI. The CDR3 extends over 15 amino acids. This CDR3 is CASSSPNLGDYGYTF. CDR3 sequence (DNA): TGTGCCAGCTCATCACCCAATTTGGGTGACTATGGCTACACCTTC.

This clone was counted between two and nine times. The chain links TRBV18 to TRBJ2-3; the match to TRBD2 covers 8 bases. The V segment lost 2 bases and the J segment 4 bases; nucleotides outside the gene matches: 5. The CDR3 loop spans 15 amino acids. Germline values: CDR1 KGHSH, CDR2 LQKENI. The CDR3 is CASSPGTSKADTQYF. The CDR3 region has the DNA TGTGCCAGCTCACCAGGGACTAGTAAGGCAGATACGCAGTATTTT. The full variable domain, with the rest looked up from reference TRBV18 and TRBJ2-3, is NAGVMQNPRHLVRRRGQEARLRCSPMKGHSHVYWYRQLPEEGLKFMVYLQKENIIDESGMPKERFSAEFPKEGPSILRIQQVVRGDSAAYFCASSPGTSKADTQYFGPGTRLTVL.

The V call is TRBV7-8, the J call TRBJ1-5; 7 bases agree with TRBD1. V lost 2 bases and J lost 0; bases outside the gene matches: 7. Germline CDR1 reads SGHVS; CDR2 reads FQNEAQ. The length of the CDR3 is 17 residues. CDR3 nucleotides: TGTGCCAGCAGCTTAACGGGGACAGCCTATAGCAATCAGCCCCAGCATTTT. Its translation is CASSLTGTAYSNQPQHF.